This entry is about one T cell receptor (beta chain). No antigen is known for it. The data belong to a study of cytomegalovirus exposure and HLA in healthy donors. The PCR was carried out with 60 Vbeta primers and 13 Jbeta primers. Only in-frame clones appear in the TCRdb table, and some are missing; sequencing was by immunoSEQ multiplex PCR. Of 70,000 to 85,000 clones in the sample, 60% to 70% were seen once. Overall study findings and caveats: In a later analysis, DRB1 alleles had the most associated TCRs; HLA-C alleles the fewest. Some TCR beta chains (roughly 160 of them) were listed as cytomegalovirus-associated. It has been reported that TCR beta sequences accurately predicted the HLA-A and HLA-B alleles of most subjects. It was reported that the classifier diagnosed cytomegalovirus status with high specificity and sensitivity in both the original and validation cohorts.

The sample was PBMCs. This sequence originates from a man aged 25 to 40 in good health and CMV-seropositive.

CDR3 coding DNA: TGCGCCAGCAGCGGGACAGGGACTGGGGCCAACGTCCTGACTTTC. Its protein product is CASSGTGTGANVLTF. This chain joins TRBV10-1 and TRBJ2-6, with TRBD1 identical over 9 bases. The J segment lost 2 bases and the V segment lost 6 bases, leaving 2 bases of the junction unmatched. This CDR3 contains 15 residues. The germline gives CDR1 WNHNN, CDR2 SYGVQD (reference sequence).